This TCR beta chain was captured by sequencing in a study of OX40 agonist ivuxolimab in advanced cancers. General study results and limits: The 0.1-3.0 mg/kg partial responders had among the lowest clonal expansion.

Assay: immunoSEQ multiplex PCR; the TCRdb copy retains only in-frame clones and omits some. The table shows 45,000 to 65,000 clones, with around 93% occurring only once. Sampling times: baseline, cycle 4 day 1, cycle 7 day 1. This clone was detected a few times. Its target is not known. The CDR3 length is 15 residues. The germline CDR1 and CDR2 sequences are MNHEY and SVGAGI. Trimming stripped 4 bases from V and 0 bases from J, with 10 bases between. Here the sequenced sample was CD4+ or CD8+ T cells sorted from blood, taken in a trial of the OX40 agonist ivuxolimab. The chain links TRBV6-5 to TRBJ2-1; D unclear. This clonotype was obtained from an adult with an advanced solid tumor such as melanoma, head and neck, liver or kidney cancer. CDR3 in DNA: TGTGCCAGCAGTTTAGCTGCGAGCTCCTACAATGAGCAGTTCTTC. Translating it yields CASSLAASSYNEQFF.